A selection of T cell receptor beta chains follows, all from one sample in a study of blood T cell repertoires in COVID-19. TCRdb keeps only in-frame clones here, not all; method: immunoSEQ multiplex PCR. The sample has about half a million clones, 80% to 90% seen once; the top ten hold roughly 0.9%. Material: peripheral blood. The receptors originated from a man between 18 and 29 years old with COVID-19, enrolled during active disease. Each CDR3 is given with its conserved first and last residue. The order of the fields is D gene, J gene, clone size, V gene, CDR3 DNA, CDR3 protein. A D gene is named only where the DNA matches it firmly. The size of a clone is reported for some rows only, either as once, few or many, or as a class for expanded clones.

.,TRBJ2-3,once,TRBV28,TGTGCCAGCAGTTTCCTAGCATCCGGTACGCAGTATTTT,CASSFLASGTQYF
.,TRBJ2-5,.,TRBV12-3/TRBV12-4,TGTGCCAGCGCCCTAGGTCGGACCCAGTACTTC,CASALGRTQYF
.,TRBJ2-1,.,TRBV5-5,TGTGCCAGCAGCCCAGAGGGCACTTTCTATGAGCAGTTCTTC,CASSPEGTFYEQFF
TRBD1,TRBJ2-1,.,TRBV7-2,TGTGCCAGCAGCCCGAGGACAGGTTTACGCGAGCAGTTCTTC,CASSPRTGLREQFF
TRBD2,TRBJ2-7,.,TRBV9,TGTGCCAGCAGCGTAGGGCCTAGCGGTTCCTCCTACGAGCAGTACTTC,CASSVGPSGSSYEQYF
.,TRBJ1-1,.,TRBV19,TGTGCCAGTAGTCTGTATACGACAGGGAACACTGAAGCTTTCTTT,CASSLYTTGNTEAFF
.,TRBJ1-2,.,TRBV7-9,TGTGCCAGCAGCTTGGGGTGGGAGTATGGCTACACCTTC,CASSLGWEYGYTF
.,TRBJ2-5,.,TRBV14,TGTGCCAGCAGCCAAGAAGCTAGCGTTCTAAAGACCCAGTACTTC,CASSQEASVLKTQYF
TRBD1,TRBJ1-5,.,TRBV2,TGTGCCAGCAAGAGAACAGGGGGCGACCAGCCCCAGCATTTT,CASKRTGGDQPQHF
.,TRBJ1-2,once,TRBV3-1/TRBV3-2,TGTGCCAGCAGCCAAAGTCCGGTTACCCGCTATGGCTACACCTTC,CASSQSPVTRYGYTF
.,TRBJ2-7,.,TRBV25-1,TGTGCCAGCAGTGGGACAGCGAGCTCCTACGAGCAGTACTTC,CASSGTASSYEQYF
.,TRBJ2-1,.,TRBV3-1/TRBV3-2,TGTGCCAGCAGCCTCAGGGCAGCGAATGAGCAGTTCTTC,CASSLRAANEQFF
.,TRBJ2-3,.,TRBV5-1,TGCGCCAGCAGCTCCTTGACACACGCTGGCACAGATACGCAGTATTTT,CASSSLTHAGTDTQYF
.,TRBJ2-1,once,TRBV7-9,TGTGCCAGCAGCTTAGGTGGGCCCAATGAGCAGTTCTTC,CASSLGGPNEQFF
TRBD2,TRBJ2-1,once,TRBV7-3,TGTGCCAGCAGCCCCCGACTAGCGAACTTCAATGAGCAGTTCTTC,CASSPRLANFNEQFF
.,TRBJ1-1,.,TRBV9,TGTGCCAGCAGCGTAGTACCGAGGAGAACTGAAGCTTTCTTT,CASSVVPRRTEAFF
TRBD1,TRBJ2-1,few,TRBV11-3,TGTGCCAGCAGTACCGGACAGGGGGAGGAGGATGAGCAGTTCTTC,CASSTGQGEEDEQFF